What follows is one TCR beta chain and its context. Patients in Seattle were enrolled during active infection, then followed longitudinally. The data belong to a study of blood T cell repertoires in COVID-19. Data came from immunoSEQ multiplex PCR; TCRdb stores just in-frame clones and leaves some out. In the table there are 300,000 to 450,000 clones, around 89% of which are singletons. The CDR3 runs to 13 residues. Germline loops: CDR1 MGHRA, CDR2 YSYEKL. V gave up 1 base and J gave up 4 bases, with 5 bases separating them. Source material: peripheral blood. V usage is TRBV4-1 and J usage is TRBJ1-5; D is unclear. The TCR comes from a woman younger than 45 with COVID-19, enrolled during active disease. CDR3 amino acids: CASSQAPNQPQHF. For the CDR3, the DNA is TGCGCCAGCAGCCAAGCCCCAAATCAGCCCCAGCATTTT.